This TCR beta chain was retrieved from a study of spatial heterogeneity in lung cancer (dated by TCRdb to about 2019). Regarding the complete study: Beta-chain transcripts were consistently detected in greater numbers than alpha-chain transcripts, which likely reflected higher beta-chain transcript abundance. In the raw uncorrected reads, each unique combination of TCR and UMI appeared more than ten times on average. In non-small cell lung cancer, the study made a quantitative comparison of TCR alpha and beta repertoires among multiple tumor regions, matched nontumor lung and blood. Nonsynonymous mutation counts, determined by whole-exome sequencing of tumor tissue, were related to TCR repertoire features. Both alpha and beta chains were TCR-sequenced in 200 to 250 tumor regions, around 65 matched nontumor lung samples and roughly 54 PBMC samples obtained at surgery.

On the study overall, not on this receptor specifically: Ubiquitous expanded tumor TCRs showed up in blood more often at tumor resection than at routine follow-up. Additional single-cell paired TCR alpha and beta sequencing was considered necessary to confirm, at a functional level, the hypothesis that regional TCRs recognize regional mutations.

Library preparation was by 5' RACE. The sample was run on a NextSeq 500. To allow correction of PCR and sequencing errors, the TCR library protocol tagged every TCR cDNA molecule with a unique molecular identifier. The paper's processing steps were these. TCR identification, UMI-based error correction and CDR3 extraction were all carried out with Decombinator tools. TCRs above a frequency of 2 per 1,000, corresponding to the top 1% of the tumor frequency distribution, were defined as expanded. Rényi diversity was computed with the R vegan package after subsampling each repertoire 100 times to 5,000 TCRs. CDR3 similarity networks were built from amino acid triplet string-kernel similarity, connecting CDR3s with pairwise similarity above 0.82. The public reads were reprocessed in TCRdb via fastp at Q25 and MiXCR, keeping in-frame beta chains. Every entry covers one CDR3 protein and lists the most common genes and DNA from its rows. V and J calls and clone size were set by TCRdb, not the authors. Within this sample are roughly 91,000 distinct CDR3 sequences, with approximately 20% of them counted one time only. The top ten clones comprise around 6.6% of the sample.

Note on this clonotype: The antigen it recognizes is unknown. Base qualities are missing; no much larger clone stands one base away.

The intended sense of this specimen's time point label: sample taken at primary tumor resection. TCR sequencing used whole RNA extracted from tumor and nontumor lung tissue, or from cryopreserved PBMC samples, without cell sorting. Donors were about 70 patients with early-stage, untreated non-small cell lung cancer from the lung TRACERx cohort. Only patients for whom sufficient RNA was available from at least two tumor regions were selected for TCR sequencing. The source was PBMCs, collected at surgery. The clonotype was recovered from a male donor with early-stage non-small cell lung cancer.

The CDR3 region: CASSPGPGADEQYF. In nucleotide form, the sequence is TGTGCCAGCAGCCCTGGGCCGGGCGCGGACGAGCAGTACTTC. The sequence links TRBV7-3 to TRBJ2-7, with no D gene named confidently. The CDR3 goes from the cysteine to the phenylalanine over 14 residues. Only the CDR3 portion is preserved as DNA: 42 bases, with reading frame beginning at the first base. Reading the germline V gene gives CDR1 SGHTA and CDR2 FQGTGA. Cut back by 5 bases and 5 bases, the V and J ends lie 16 bases apart.